This T cell receptor beta chain came from a study of CD8 T cells in ankylosing spondylitis. The CDR3 extends over 14 amino acids. V gave up 6 bases and J gave up 1 base; unmatched junction bases: 4. Concerning this clonotype itself: Its cognate antigen is unknown.

Via MiXCR, TCRdb re-called the 5' RACE reads, giving one row per CDR3 protein. The data hold about 27,000 distinct CDR3 sequences, with over 6.5% observed a single time. General observations from the study: Both synovial fluid and blood in reactive arthritis had previously been reported to carry some motif variants. Disease-linked clones bore a CD8+ phenotype, appearing relatively rarely in peripheral blood. Significantly higher representation of disease-linked clones was reported for matched ankylosing spondylitis synovial fluid.

Sequencing was done on a sample of blood. This TCR came from a male donor with ankylosing spondylitis or in good health (not recorded which). The J gene is TRBJ1-1, the V gene TRBV12-3 or TRBV12-4; 8 bases align to TRBD1. The DNA for the CDR3 is TGTGCCAGCAGGCTGACAGGGGAGAACACTGAAGCTTTCTTT. This gives the protein CASRLTGENTEAFF.